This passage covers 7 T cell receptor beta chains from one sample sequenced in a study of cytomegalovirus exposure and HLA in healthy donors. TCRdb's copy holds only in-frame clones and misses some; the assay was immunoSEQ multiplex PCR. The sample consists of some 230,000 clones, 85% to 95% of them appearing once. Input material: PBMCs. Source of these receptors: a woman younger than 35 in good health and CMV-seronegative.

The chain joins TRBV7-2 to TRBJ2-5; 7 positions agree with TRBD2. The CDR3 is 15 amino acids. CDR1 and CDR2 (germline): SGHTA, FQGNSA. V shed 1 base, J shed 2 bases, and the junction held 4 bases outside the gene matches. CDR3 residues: CASSLVAGFQETQYF. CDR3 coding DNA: TGTGCCAGCAGCTTAGTAGCGGGTTTTCAAGAGACCCAGTACTTC.

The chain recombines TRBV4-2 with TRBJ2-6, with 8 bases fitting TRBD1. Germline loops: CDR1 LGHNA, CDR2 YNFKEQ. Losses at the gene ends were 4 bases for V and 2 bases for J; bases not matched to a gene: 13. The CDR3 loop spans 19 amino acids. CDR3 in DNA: TGTGCCAGCAGCCTTCGAGGACAGGGAAAATCGGCTGGGGCCAACGTCCTGACTTTC. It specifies CASSLRGQGKSAGANVLTF.

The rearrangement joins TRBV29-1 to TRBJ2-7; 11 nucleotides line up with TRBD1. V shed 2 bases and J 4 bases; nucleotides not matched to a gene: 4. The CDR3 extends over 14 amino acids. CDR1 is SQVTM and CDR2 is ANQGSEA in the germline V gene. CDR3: CSVERTGGSYEQYF. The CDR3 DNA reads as TGCAGCGTTGAACGGACAGGGGGCTCATACGAGCAGTACTTC.

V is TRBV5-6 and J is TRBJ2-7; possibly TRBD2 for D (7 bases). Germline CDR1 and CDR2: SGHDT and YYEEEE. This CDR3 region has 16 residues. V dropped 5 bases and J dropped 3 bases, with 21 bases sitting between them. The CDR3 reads CASSLWGAGGSYEQYF. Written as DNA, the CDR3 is TGTGCCAGCAGTCTATGGGGGGCTGGCGGGAGCTACGAGCAGTACTTC.

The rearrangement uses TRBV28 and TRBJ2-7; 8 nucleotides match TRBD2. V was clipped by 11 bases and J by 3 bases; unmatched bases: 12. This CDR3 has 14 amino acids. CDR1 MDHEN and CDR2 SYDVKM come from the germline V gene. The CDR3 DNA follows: TGTGCCCCACCCGGCGATAGCGGGAACTACGAGCAGTACTTC. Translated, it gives CAPPGDSGNYEQYF.

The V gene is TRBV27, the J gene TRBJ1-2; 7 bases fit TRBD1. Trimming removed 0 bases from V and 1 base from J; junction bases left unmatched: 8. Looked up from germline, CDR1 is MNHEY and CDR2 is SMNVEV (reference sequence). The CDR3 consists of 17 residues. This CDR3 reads CASSLSPYRGFNYGYTF. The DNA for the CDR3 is TGTGCCAGCAGTTTATCGCCCTACAGGGGTTTTAACTATGGCTACACCTTC.

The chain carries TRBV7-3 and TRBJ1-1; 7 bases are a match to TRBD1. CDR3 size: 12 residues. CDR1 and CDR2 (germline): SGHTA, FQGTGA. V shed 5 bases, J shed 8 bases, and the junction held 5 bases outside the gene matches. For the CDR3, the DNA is TGTGCCAGCAGCCCCCGGGACAGCGAAGCTTTCTTT. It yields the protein CASSPRDSEAFF.